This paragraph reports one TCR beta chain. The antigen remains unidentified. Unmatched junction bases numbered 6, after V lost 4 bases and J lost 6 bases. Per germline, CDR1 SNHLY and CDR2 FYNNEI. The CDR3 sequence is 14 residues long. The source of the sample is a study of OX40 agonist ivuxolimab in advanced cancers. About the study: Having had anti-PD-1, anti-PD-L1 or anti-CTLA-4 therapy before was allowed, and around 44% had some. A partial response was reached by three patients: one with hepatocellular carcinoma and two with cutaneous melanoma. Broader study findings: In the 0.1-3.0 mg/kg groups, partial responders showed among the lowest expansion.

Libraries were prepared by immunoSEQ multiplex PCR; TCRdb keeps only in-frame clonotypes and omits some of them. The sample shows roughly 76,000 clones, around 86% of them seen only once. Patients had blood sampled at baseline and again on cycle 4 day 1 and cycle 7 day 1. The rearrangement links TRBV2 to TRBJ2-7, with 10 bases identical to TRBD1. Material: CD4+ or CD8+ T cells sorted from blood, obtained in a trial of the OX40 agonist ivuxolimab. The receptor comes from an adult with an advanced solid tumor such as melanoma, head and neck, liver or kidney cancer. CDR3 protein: CASSVLGQGGEQYF. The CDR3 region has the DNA TGTGCCAGCAGTGTTTTAGGACAGGGGGGCGAGCAGTACTTC.